The 7 T cell receptor beta chains presented below share a single source sample, sequenced in a study of read filtering for tumor transcriptome and immune sequencing. The library was built from about 400 ng RNA with molecular barcoded adaptors for alpha/delta and beta/gamma chains. TCRdb used MiXCR to reprocess the reads, holding one entry per CDR3 protein. Altogether under 30,000 distinct CDR3 sequences are present, about 20% being singletons, with the ten largest covering around 47%. The specimen was a population of CD138-negative cells sorted from bone marrow. These receptors originate from a donor aged 40 or older with multiple myeloma.

In its sample, this clonotype was seen a few times. A much larger clone differs by one base, so this may be a read error. The chain is built from TRBV11-2 and TRBJ2-5; D not resolved. The CDR3 contains 12 residues. CDR1 and CDR2 from the germline V gene are SGHAT and FQNNGV. The DNA for the CDR3 is TGTGCCGGCAGCGCTGGTGGAGAGACCCAGTACTTC. Amino acid sequence: CAGSAGGETQYF.

Many counts were recorded for this clonotype. The chain joins TRBV10-3 to TRBJ2-2; 8 nucleotides agree with TRBD1. This CDR3 has 14 residues. The germline V gene has CDR1 ENHRY and CDR2 SYGVKD. V was pared by 7 bases and J by 3 bases, with 4 bases of the junction left unmatched. In DNA form, the CDR3 reads TGTGCCATCACAGGGGGCAGGGACACCGGGGAGCTGTTTTTT. Translated: CAITGGRDTGELFF.

Turning to this clonotype: A read error may be the cause here, since a much bigger clone is one base away. V and J are TRBV20-1 and TRBJ2-3; 10 positions match TRBD2. The germline V gene has CDR1 DFQATT and CDR2 SNEGSKA (reference sequence). CDR3 size: 18 residues. CDR3 DNA: TGCAGTGCTGGAGATCGGGGGACGGCTAGCGGGGGCTCAGATACGCAGTATTTT. It encodes CSAGDRGTASGGSDTQYF.

This clonotype occurred many times. This chain links TRBV5-1 with TRBJ2-1; TRBD1 aligns across 8 bases. CDR3 length: 13 amino acids. Germline trimming cut 3 bases from V and 7 bases from J; bases unmatched to any gene: 3. Germline V gives CDR1 SGHRS, CDR2 YFSETQ. The CDR3 DNA reads TGCGCCAGCAGCTCAAACAGGGGGAATGAGCAGTTCTTC. This encodes CASSSNRGNEQFF.

This clonotype has at least ten counts. V is TRBV9 and J is TRBJ2-1; TRBD2 matches 8 bases. With 1 base clipped from V and 3 bases from J, the junction kept 3 bases outside the gene matches. Germline loops: CDR1 SGDLS, CDR2 YYNGEE. The CDR3 is 15 amino acids. The chain's CDR3 is CASSVMGLDYNEQFF. CDR3 in DNA: TGTGCCAGCAGCGTAATGGGACTAGACTACAATGAGCAGTTCTTC. Complete variable domain (other parts from reference TRBV9 and TRBJ2-1): DSGVTQTPKHLITATGQRVTLRCSPRSGDLSVYWYQQSLDQGLQFLIQYYNGEERAKGNILERFSAQQFPDLHSELNLSSLELGDSALYFCASSVMGLDYNEQFFGPGTRLTVL.

The chain combines TRBV24-1 with TRBJ2-5; tentatively, D is TRBD2 (5 bases). V shed 0 bases and J shed 4 bases, with 11 bases lying between them. CDR1 and CDR2 from the germline V gene are KGHDR and SFDVKD. The CDR3 covers 15 residues. The CDR3 DNA follows: TGTGCCACCAGTGATTTGTTCGAGGGCCCAGAGACCCAGTACTTC. As protein: CATSDLFEGPETQYF.

This clonotype was picked up a small number of times. Just one base apart from a much larger clone, this may be a read error. The chain recombines TRBV14 with TRBJ2-5, with TRBD1 matching 7 bases. J lost 7 bases, V lost 0 bases, and 17 bases had no gene match. The CDR3 runs 18 residues. The V gene's germline CDR1 is SGHDN and CDR2 FVKESK. The CDR3 loop is CASSQEFTPGGFGGTQYF. The DNA of the CDR3 is TGTGCCAGCAGCCAAGAATTTACCCCAGGGGGATTCGGAGGGACCCAGTACTTC.